This T cell receptor (beta chain) was retrieved from a study of glioma-infiltrating T cells. The iRepertoire nested amplicon-rescue multiplex PCR amplified TCR alpha and beta CDR3s from RNA. TCRdb re-called the multiplex PCR reads with MiXCR, one entry per CDR3 protein. The sample has 9,500 to 12,000 distinct CDR3 sequences, roughly 53% seen once. V shed 2 bases, J shed 1 base, and the junction held 10 bases outside the gene matches. Germline CDR1 and CDR2: DFQATT and SNEGSKA (reference sequence). The CDR3 runs 17 residues. Sequencing was done on a sample of glioma tissue, nonneoplastic brain tissue, or PBMCs (not recorded which). The sequence was obtained from a human donor with low-grade glioma or glioblastoma, undergoing nonglioma brain surgery, or in good health (not recorded which). The V and J genes are TRBV20-1 and TRBJ2-3, with TRBD2 matching over 9 bases. This chain's CDR3 is CSARLIAGDTRTDTQYF. The DNA of the CDR3 is TGCAGTGCTAGACTCATAGCGGGGGATACTCGCACAGATACGCAGTATTTT.